The next 22 T cell receptor beta chains were all read from a single sample in a study of blood T cell repertoires in COVID-19. The assay was immunoSEQ multiplex PCR, and TCRdb's table has in-frame clones only and misses some. The data contain some 300,000 clones, around 89% of them singletons. The sequenced material came from PBMCs or T cells enriched from blood (not recorded which). Source of these receptors: a woman aged 18-29 years with acute COVID-19.

The rearrangement uses TRBV13 and TRBJ1-2; D gene ambiguous. CDR3 length equals 15 residues. The V gene's germline CDR1 is PRHDT and CDR2 FYEKMQ (reference sequence). Trimming removed 5 bases from V and 0 bases from J, with 13 bases in between. The CDR3 here is CASSEYSLTNYGYTF. The CDR3, as DNA: TGTGCCAGCAGCGAATACAGCCTAACTAACTATGGCTACACCTTC.

The chain couples TRBV5-1 to TRBJ2-6; D perhaps matches TRBD2 (5 bases). The V and J ends lost 4 bases and 3 bases respectively, with 11 bases between them. The CDR3 has 15 residues. Germline loops: CDR1 SGHRS, CDR2 YFSETQ. The CDR3 bases are TGCGCCAGCAGCCCGGCCGGGATTGGGGCCAACGTCCTGACTTTC. It encodes CASSPAGIGANVLTF.

The V gene is TRBV2, the J gene TRBJ1-5; D remains unclear. CDR1 is SNHLY, CDR2 FYNNEI, per germline. V was pared by 4 bases and J by 0 bases, with 13 bases between. The CDR3 has 16 residues. The DNA for the CDR3 is TGTGCCAGCAGTGGTGAAGGACTTCTTAGCAATCAGCCCCAGCATTTT. Translating it yields CASSGEGLLSNQPQHF.

The chain joins TRBV28 to TRBJ2-3; D gene unclear. CDR3 size: 18 residues. V lost 3 bases, J lost 0 bases, and 19 bases lay in between. CDR1 is MDHEN and CDR2 is SYDVKM in the germline V gene. The CDR3 loop reads CASSLRKLFPTSTDTQYF. The CDR3 nucleotides read TGTGCCAGCAGTTTGCGGAAGCTGTTCCCAACTAGCACAGATACGCAGTATTTT.

This clone was observed a single time. The chain employs TRBV28 and TRBJ1-4; 9 bases fit TRBD1. The junction had 9 bases not matched to a gene; V was cut back by 9 bases and J by 10 bases. This CDR3 has 13 residues. The germline V gene encodes CDR1 MDHEN and CDR2 SYDVKM. The CDR3 sequence: CARRGTGLVKLFF. The CDR3 nucleotides read TGTGCCAGAAGGGGGACAGGGCTCGTAAAACTGTTTTTT.

The V gene is TRBV9, the J gene TRBJ2-5; 8 bases fit TRBD1. Germline trimming cut 3 bases from V and 4 bases from J; bases unmatched to any gene: 8. CDR1 is SGDLS and CDR2 is YYNGEE in the germline V gene. The CDR3 consists of 15 residues. CDR3 in amino acids: CASSADRGLTETQYF. DNA for the CDR3: TGTGCCAGCAGCGCTGACAGGGGTCTAACAGAGACCCAGTACTTC.

The chain links TRBV28 to TRBJ1-2; perhaps TRBD1 as D (5 bases). The germline V and J ends were trimmed by 7 bases and 4 bases, with 7 bases remaining between them. Germline CDR1 MDHEN, CDR2 SYDVKM. CDR3 length: 11 amino acids. As DNA, the CDR3 is TGTGCCAGCAAAGGGGTCTATGGCTACACCTTC. Amino acids: CASKGVYGYTF.

This clone was observed once. This chain uses TRBV19 with TRBJ2-1; tentative D call: TRBD1 (5 bases). The CDR3 length is 16 residues. The V end lost 2 bases, the J end lost 7 bases, and 18 bases lay between the germline ends. From germline, CDR1 is LNHDA and CDR2 SQIVND (reference sequence). The DNA of the CDR3 is TGTGCCAGTAGTATACTCAGGGCCCCCACAGTGAATGAGCAGTTCTTC. Its translation is CASSILRAPTVNEQFF.

The gene calls are TRBV11-2 and TRBJ1-1; 12 bases fit TRBD1. The V segment lost 0 bases and the J segment 1 base; nucleotides outside the gene matches: 9. Germline V gives CDR1 SGHAT, CDR2 FQNNGV. The CDR3 contains 19 residues. CDR3 sequence: CASSLEGGGQGARNTEAFF. CDR3 in DNA: TGTGCCAGCAGCTTAGAGGGCGGGGGACAGGGGGCGAGGAACACTGAAGCTTTCTTT. Full variable domain (missing parts from reference TRBV11-2 and TRBJ1-1): EAGVAQSPRYKIIEKRQSVAFWCNPISGHATLYWYQQILGQGPKLLIQFQNNGVVDDSQLPKDRFSAERLKGVDSTLKIQPAKLEDSAVYLCASSLEGGGQGARNTEAFFGQGTRLTVV.

The CDR3 protein is CASSPGLSYF. In nucleotides, the CDR3 is TGCGCCAGCAGTCCTGGACTGTCGTACTTC. The J gene is TRBJ2-7, the V gene TRBV23-1; D is possibly TRBD2 (5 bases). TRBV23-1 is an ORF; its function is uncertain. Deletions cut 4 bases from V and 12 bases from J, with 10 bases between. The CDR3 totals 10 residues.

This rearrangement joins TRBV19 to TRBJ2-3, with 7 bases lining up with TRBD1. CDR1 is LNHDA and CDR2 is SQIVND in the germline V gene (reference sequence). The CDR3 length is 16 residues. Unmatched junction bases numbered 7, after V lost 3 bases and J lost 1 base. The CDR3, as DNA: TGTGCCAGTAGTATGTACAAAGGACAGGGCACAGATACGCAGTATTTT. Translated: CASSMYKGQGTDTQYF.

The V gene is TRBV2, the J gene TRBJ2-1, with 12 positions matching TRBD2. Germline V lookup: CDR1 SNHLY, CDR2 FYNNEI. V shed 2 bases, J shed 4 bases, and the junction held 9 bases outside the gene matches. This CDR3 comprises 18 residues. The CDR3 spells CASSEWTSGDYDYNEQFF. For the CDR3, the DNA is TGTGCCAGCAGTGAATGGACTAGCGGGGACTACGATTACAATGAGCAGTTCTTC.

Only one count was recorded for this clone. V usage is TRBV10-3 and J usage is TRBJ2-7, with TRBD1 identical over 8 bases. There are 12 residues in the CDR3. V trimming: 6 bases; J trimming: 6 bases; junction bases outside the gene matches: 4. CDR1 is ENHRY, CDR2 SYGVKD, per germline. CDR3 sequence: CAISSTGGEQYF. The CDR3 coding sequence is TGTGCCATCAGCAGTACAGGGGGCGAGCAGTACTTC.

This sequence joins TRBV2 and TRBJ2-1, with 10 bases identical to TRBD1. V was pared by 0 bases and J by 6 bases, with 11 bases of the junction left unmatched. Germline CDR1 SNHLY, CDR2 FYNNEI. The CDR3 contains 18 residues. The CDR3 loop reads CASSEAGVGTGVGNEQFF. As DNA, the CDR3 is TGTGCCAGCAGTGAAGCGGGGGTCGGGACAGGGGTTGGCAATGAGCAGTTCTTC.

The V call is TRBV5-6, the J call TRBJ2-1; TRBD1 is a possible D gene (5 bases). Germline CDR1 reads SGHDT; CDR2 reads YYEEEE. The CDR3 contains 12 residues. The V end was cut by 0 bases, the J end by 14 bases, with 12 bases between. The CDR3 bases are TGTGCCAGCAGCTTGGCGGCAGGGTCTAAGTTCTTC. Its protein product is CASSLAAGSKFF.

This clone is a singleton in its sample. The chain carries TRBV6-4 and TRBJ1-2; unclear D gene. V was clipped by 8 bases and J by 7 bases, with 20 bases between them. Per germline, CDR1 MRHNA and CDR2 SNTAGT. This CDR3 contains 14 residues. The CDR3 is CASARTAAIGGYTF. In DNA form, the CDR3 reads TGTGCCAGCGCAAGAACAGCGGCTATCGGTGGCTACACCTTC.

The chain couples TRBV19 to TRBJ2-7; 9 bases are a match to TRBD2. Germline V gives CDR1 LNHDA, CDR2 SQIVND (reference sequence). The CDR3 has 15 amino acids. V lost 1 base and J lost 4; bases outside the gene matches: 5. The CDR3 loop is CASSIGGTSFYEQYF. The CDR3 DNA is TGTGCCAGTAGTATAGGCGGGACTAGCTTTTACGAGCAGTACTTC. The full variable domain, with the rest looked up from reference TRBV19 and TRBJ2-7, is DGGITQSPKYLFRKEGQNVTLSCEQNLNHDAMYWYRQDPGQGLRLIYYSQIVNDFQKGDIAEGYSVSREKKESFPLTVTSAQKNPTAFYLCASSIGGTSFYEQYFGPGTRLTVT.

CDR3 nucleotides: TGTGCCAGCAGCTTCGCGGACAGGGGGAGAGATACGCAGTATTTT. The encoded protein is CASSFADRGRDTQYF. The genes are TRBV7-3 and TRBJ2-3, with 10 bases matching TRBD1. The CDR3 runs to 15 residues. CDR1 is SGHTA, CDR2 FQGTGA, per germline. V lost 3 bases to trimming and J lost 5 bases; unmatched junction nucleotides: 5. The full variable domain, in which reference TRBV7-3 and TRBJ2-3 provide the parts outside the CDR3, is GAGVSQTPSNKVTEKGKYVELRCDPISGHTALYWYRQSLGQGPEFLIYFQGTGAADDSGLPNDRFFAVRPEGSVSTLKIQRTERGDSAVYLCASSFADRGRDTQYFGPGTRLTVL.

The chain couples TRBV2 to TRBJ2-1, with 7 positions matching TRBD1. Germline CDR1 SNHLY, CDR2 FYNNEI. The CDR3 is 16 residues long. The junction had 8 bases not matched to a gene; V was cut back by 3 bases and J by 3 bases. CDR3 loop: CASSERLTGNYNEQFF. In DNA, the CDR3 is TGTGCCAGCAGTGAGAGGCTGACAGGGAACTACAATGAGCAGTTCTTC.

This sequence joins TRBV19 and TRBJ2-7; D is possibly TRBD1 (6 bases). The CDR3 is made up of 15 amino acids. Trimming took 4 bases from V and 0 from J, leaving 13 bases between them. From germline, CDR1 is LNHDA and CDR2 SQIVND (reference sequence). The CDR3 DNA sequence: TGTGCCAGTAGTACGACAGGCTTGAGCTCCTACGAGCAGTACTTC. Translating it yields CASSTTGLSSYEQYF.

This chain uses TRBV28 with TRBJ1-5; 7 positions match TRBD1. V was pared by 6 bases and J by 0 bases, with 11 bases of the junction left unmatched. Germline V gene lookup returns CDR1 MDHEN and CDR2 SYDVKM. This CDR3 region has 17 residues. The DNA for the CDR3 is TGTGCCAGCAGCCCCCCGGGACAGCAATATAGCAATCAGCCCCAGCATTTT. It codes for CASSPPGQQYSNQPQHF.

The chain recombines TRBV7-3 with TRBJ2-1; 10 bases align to TRBD2. CDR1 SGHTA and CDR2 FQGTGA come from the germline V gene. The CDR3 runs to 17 residues. The junction had 7 bases not matched to a gene; V was cut back by 2 bases and J by 3 bases. The chain's CDR3 is CASSLGSSGSDYNEQFF. The CDR3 DNA sequence: TGTGCCAGCAGCTTAGGGTCTAGCGGGAGCGACTACAATGAGCAGTTCTTC.